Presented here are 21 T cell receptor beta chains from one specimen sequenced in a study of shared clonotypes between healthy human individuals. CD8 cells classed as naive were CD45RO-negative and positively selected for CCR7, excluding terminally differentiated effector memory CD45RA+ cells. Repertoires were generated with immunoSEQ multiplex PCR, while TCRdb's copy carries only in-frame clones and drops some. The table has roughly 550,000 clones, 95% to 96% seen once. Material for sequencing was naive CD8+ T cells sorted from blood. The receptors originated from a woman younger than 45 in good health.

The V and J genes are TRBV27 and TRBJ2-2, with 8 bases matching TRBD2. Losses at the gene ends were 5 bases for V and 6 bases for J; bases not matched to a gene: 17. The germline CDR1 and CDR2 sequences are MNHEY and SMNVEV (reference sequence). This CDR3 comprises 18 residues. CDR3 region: CASSNTALSGSSPGELFF. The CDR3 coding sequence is TGTGCCAGCAGTAATACGGCCCTCAGCGGGAGTAGTCCCGGGGAGCTGTTTTTT.

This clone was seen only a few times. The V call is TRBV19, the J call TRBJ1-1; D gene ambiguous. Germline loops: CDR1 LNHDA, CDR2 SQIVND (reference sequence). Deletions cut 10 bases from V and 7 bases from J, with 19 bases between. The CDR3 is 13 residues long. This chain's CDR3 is CATEGTDAVEAFF. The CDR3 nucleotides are TGTGCCACCGAAGGTACAGACGCGGTTGAAGCTTTCTTT.

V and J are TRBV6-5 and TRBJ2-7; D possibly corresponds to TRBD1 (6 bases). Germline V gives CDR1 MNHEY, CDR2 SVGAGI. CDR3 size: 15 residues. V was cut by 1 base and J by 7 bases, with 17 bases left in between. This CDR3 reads CASSYLNRAHEEQYF. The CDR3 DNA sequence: TGTGCCAGCAGTTACTTAAACAGGGCCCATGAGGAGCAGTACTTC.

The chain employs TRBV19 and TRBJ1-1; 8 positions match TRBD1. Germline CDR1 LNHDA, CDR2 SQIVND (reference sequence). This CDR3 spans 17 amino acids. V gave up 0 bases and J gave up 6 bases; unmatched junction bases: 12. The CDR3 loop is CASSIDWPGGVGAEAFF. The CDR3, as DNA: TGTGCCAGTAGTATAGATTGGCCAGGGGGCGTAGGAGCTGAAGCTTTCTTT.

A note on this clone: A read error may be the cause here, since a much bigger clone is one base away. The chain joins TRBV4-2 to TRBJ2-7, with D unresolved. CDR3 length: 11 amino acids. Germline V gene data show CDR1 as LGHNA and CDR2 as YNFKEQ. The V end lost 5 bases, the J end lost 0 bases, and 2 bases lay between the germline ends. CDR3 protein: CASSFSYEQYF. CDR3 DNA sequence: TGTGCCAGCAGCTTCTCCTACGAGCAGTACTTC.

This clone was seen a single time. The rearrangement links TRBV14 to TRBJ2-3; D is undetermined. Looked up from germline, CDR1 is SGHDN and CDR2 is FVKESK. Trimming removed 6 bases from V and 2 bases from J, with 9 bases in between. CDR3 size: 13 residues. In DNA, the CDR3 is TGTGCCAGCAGTAAGATCATCACAGATACGCAGTATTTT. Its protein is CASSKIITDTQYF.

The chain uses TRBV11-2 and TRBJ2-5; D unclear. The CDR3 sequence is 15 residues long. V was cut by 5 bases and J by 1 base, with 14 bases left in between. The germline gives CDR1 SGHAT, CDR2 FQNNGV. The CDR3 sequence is CASSRPSTFQETQYF. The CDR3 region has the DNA TGTGCCAGCAGCCGGCCCTCAACGTTCCAAGAGACCCAGTACTTC.

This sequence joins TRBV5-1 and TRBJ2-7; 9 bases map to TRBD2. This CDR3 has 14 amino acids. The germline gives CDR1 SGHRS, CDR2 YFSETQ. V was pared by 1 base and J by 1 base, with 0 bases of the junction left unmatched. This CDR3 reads CASSLSGRSYEQYF. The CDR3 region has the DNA TGCGCCAGCAGCTTGAGCGGGAGGTCCTACGAGCAGTACTTC.

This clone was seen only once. This CDR3 is CASSNSPKGALIPYEQYF. CDR3 nucleotides: TGTGCCAGCAGCAACTCCCCTAAGGGGGCCCTGATTCCATACGAGCAGTACTTC. V gene TRBV21-1 combines with J gene TRBJ2-7; the D call in the table, TRBD1, was not verified against the DNA. TRBV21-1 corresponds to a pseudogene. The CDR3 consists of 18 residues.

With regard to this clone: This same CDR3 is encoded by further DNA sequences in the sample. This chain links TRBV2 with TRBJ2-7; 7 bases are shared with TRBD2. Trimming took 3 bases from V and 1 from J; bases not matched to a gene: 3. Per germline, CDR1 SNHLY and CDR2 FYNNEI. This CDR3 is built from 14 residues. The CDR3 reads CASSDGGRSYEQYF. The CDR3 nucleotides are TGTGCCAGCAGTGATGGCGGGAGATCCTACGAGCAGTACTTC.

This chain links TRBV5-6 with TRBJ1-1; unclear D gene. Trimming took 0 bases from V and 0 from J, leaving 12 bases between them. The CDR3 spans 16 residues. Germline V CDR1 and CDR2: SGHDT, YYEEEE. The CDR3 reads CASSLALSNMNTEAFF. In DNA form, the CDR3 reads TGTGCCAGCAGCTTGGCCTTGAGTAACATGAACACTGAAGCTTTCTTT.

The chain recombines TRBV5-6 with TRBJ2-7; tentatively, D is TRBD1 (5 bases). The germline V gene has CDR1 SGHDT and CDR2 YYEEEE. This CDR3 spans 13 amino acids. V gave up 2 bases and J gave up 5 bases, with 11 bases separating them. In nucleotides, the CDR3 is TGTGCCAGCAGCTTACAGGACGTCCACGAGCAGTACTTC. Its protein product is CASSLQDVHEQYF. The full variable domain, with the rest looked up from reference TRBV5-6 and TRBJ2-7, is DAGVTQSPTHLIKTRGQQVTLRCSPKSGHDTVSWYQQALGQGPQFIFQYYEEEERQRGNFPDRFSGHQFPNYSSELNVNALLLGDSALYLCASSLQDVHEQYFGPGTRLTVT.

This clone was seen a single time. CDR3 amino acids: CASSLSWGEAVETQYF. In DNA form, the CDR3 reads TGTGCCAGCAGTTTATCATGGGGAGAAGCCGTAGAGACCCAGTACTTC. This rearrangement joins TRBV27 to TRBJ2-5, with a weak D call TRBD2 (5 bases). This CDR3 is built from 16 residues. With 0 bases removed from V and 4 bases from J, the gap between germline ends came to 15 bases. Germline V gene data show CDR1 as MNHEY and CDR2 as SMNVEV (reference sequence).

CDR3 region: CASSVSGGGELFF. DNA of the CDR3: TGTGCCAGCAGCGTATCAGGAGGCGGGGAGCTGTTTTTT. The chain couples TRBV9 to TRBJ2-2; tentatively, D is TRBD2 (5 bases). The germline V and J ends were trimmed by 1 base and 7 bases, with 8 bases remaining between them. The CDR3 has 13 residues. Germline CDR1 is SGDLS and CDR2 is YYNGEE. The full variable domain, in which reference TRBV9 and TRBJ2-2 provide the parts outside the CDR3, is DSGVTQTPKHLITATGQRVTLRCSPRSGDLSVYWYQQSLDQGLQFLIQYYNGEERAKGNILERFSAQQFPDLHSELNLSSLELGDSALYFCASSVSGGGELFFGEGSRLTVL.

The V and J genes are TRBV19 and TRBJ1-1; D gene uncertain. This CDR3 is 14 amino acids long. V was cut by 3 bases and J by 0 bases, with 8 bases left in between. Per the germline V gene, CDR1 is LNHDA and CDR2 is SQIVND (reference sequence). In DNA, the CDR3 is TGTGCCAGTAGTATCGGCAGGCTGAACACTGAAGCTTTCTTT. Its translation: CASSIGRLNTEAFF.

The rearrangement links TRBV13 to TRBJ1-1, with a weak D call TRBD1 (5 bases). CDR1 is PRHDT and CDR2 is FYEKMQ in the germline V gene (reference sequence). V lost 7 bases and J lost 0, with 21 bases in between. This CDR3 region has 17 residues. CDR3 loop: CASIILRVRGMNTEAFF. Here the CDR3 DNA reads TGTGCCAGCATCATTCTTCGGGTAAGGGGTATGAACACTGAAGCTTTCTTT.

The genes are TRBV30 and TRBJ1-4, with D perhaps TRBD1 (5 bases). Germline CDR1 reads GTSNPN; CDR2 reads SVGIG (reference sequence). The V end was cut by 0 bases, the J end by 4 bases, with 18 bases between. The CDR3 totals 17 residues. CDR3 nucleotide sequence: TGTGCCTGGAGTGTAAAGGATCTCCGACAGCTTAATGAAAAACTGTTTTTT. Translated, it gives CAWSVKDLRQLNEKLFF. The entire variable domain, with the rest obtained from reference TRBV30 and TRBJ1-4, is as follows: SQTIHQWPATLVQPVGSPLSLECTVEGTSNPNLYWYRQAAGRGLQLLFYSVGIGQISSEVPQNLSASRPQDRQFILSSKKLLLSDSGFYLCAWSVKDLRQLNEKLFFGSGTQLSVL.

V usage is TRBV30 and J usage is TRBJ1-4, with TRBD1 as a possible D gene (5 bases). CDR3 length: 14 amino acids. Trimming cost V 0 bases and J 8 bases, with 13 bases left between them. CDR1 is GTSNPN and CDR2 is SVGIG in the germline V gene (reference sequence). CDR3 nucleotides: TGTGCCTGGAGTGTAACGGTACAGGCCGAAAAACTGTTTTTT. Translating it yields CAWSVTVQAEKLFF.

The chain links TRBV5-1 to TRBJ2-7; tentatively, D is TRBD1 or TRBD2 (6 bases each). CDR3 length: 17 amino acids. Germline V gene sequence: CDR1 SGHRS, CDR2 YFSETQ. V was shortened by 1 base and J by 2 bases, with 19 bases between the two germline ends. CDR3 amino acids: CASSLLPTGAIAYEQYF. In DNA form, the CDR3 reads TGCGCCAGCAGCTTGTTGCCGACGGGGGCGATAGCCTACGAGCAGTACTTC.

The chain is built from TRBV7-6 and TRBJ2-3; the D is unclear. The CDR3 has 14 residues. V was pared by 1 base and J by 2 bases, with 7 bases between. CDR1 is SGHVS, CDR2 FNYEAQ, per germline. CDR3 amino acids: CASSLVEVTDTQYF. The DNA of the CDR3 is TGTGCCAGCAGCTTAGTTGAGGTCACAGATACGCAGTATTTT.

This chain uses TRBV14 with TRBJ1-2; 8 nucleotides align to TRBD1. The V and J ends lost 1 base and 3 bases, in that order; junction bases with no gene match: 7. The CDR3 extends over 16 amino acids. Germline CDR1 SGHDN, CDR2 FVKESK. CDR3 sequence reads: CASSQALTGGDYGYTF. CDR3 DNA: TGTGCCAGCAGCCAAGCTCTCACAGGGGGGGACTATGGCTACACCTTC.